One and the same sample provided the 31 T cell receptor beta chains below, sequenced in a study of T cell responses to AZD1222 COVID-19 vaccine. Profiled with immunoSEQ multiplex PCR; TCRdb holds only in-frame clones, not every one. The table includes 140,000 to 150,000 clones, over 80% detected once. The sample here was peripheral blood, taken on day 0 of MenACWY control vaccination. All receptors derive from an adult in good health.

The rearrangement joins TRBV11-2 to TRBJ1-1, with a possible D match to TRBD1 (5 bases). CDR1 and CDR2 (germline): SGHAT, FQNNGV. The CDR3 totals 12 residues. Deletions cut 5 bases from V and 11 bases from J, with 15 bases between. CDR3 in DNA: TGTGCCAGCAGCAAACCGGGACTCGGGGCTTTCTTT. Amino acids: CASSKPGLGAFF.

The gene calls are TRBV7-2 and TRBJ2-3, with no clear D. Germline values: CDR1 SGHTA, CDR2 FQGNSA. The CDR3 length is 13 residues. Between the trimmed V and J ends, which lost 5 bases and 4 bases, there was a span of 10 bases. CDR3 DNA sequence: TGTGCCAGCAGCCCCCGACAAGCAGATACGCAGTATTTT. Residues: CASSPRQADTQYF.

This clone was recorded only once. The chain recombines TRBV27 with TRBJ2-7; D is unclear. CDR3 size: 16 residues. CDR1 and CDR2 from the germline V gene are MNHEY and SMNVEV (reference sequence). V lost 3 bases to trimming and J lost 4 bases, with 19 bases between them. As DNA, the CDR3 is TGTGCCAGCAGTTTCGCCGGCCCCCAGGAAACGTACGAGCAGTACTTC. Residues: CASSFAGPQETYEQYF.

This clone appeared a single time. V usage is TRBV18 and J usage is TRBJ1-2; D might be TRBD1 (5 bases). The germline V and J ends were trimmed by 6 bases and 3 bases, with 20 bases remaining between them. The V gene's germline CDR1 is KGHSH and CDR2 LQKENI. This CDR3 comprises 16 residues. In nucleotides, the CDR3 is TGTGCCAGCTCCCAGAGGATCAGGGTCGAGGACTATGGCTACACCTTC. Translation gives CASSQRIRVEDYGYTF.

The rearrangement joins TRBV19 to TRBJ1-6; D remains ambiguous. Between the trimmed V and J ends, which lost 7 bases and 2 bases, there was a span of 12 bases. The CDR3 consists of 15 residues. CDR1 and CDR2 (germline): LNHDA, SQIVND (reference sequence). The CDR3 spells CASTRMGPYNSPLHF. CDR3 sequence (DNA): TGTGCCAGTACGCGGATGGGCCCCTATAATTCACCCCTCCACTTT.

The J gene is TRBJ2-7, the V gene TRBV4-1, with 7 bases matching TRBD1. The CDR3 loop spans 16 amino acids. The germline gives CDR1 MGHRA, CDR2 YSYEKL. J was trimmed by 5 bases and V by 2 bases; bases with no gene match: 12. The CDR3 region has the DNA TGCGCCAGCAGCCAACTTCCGACAGGGTCCCCCCACGAGCAGTACTTC. Translation gives CASSQLPTGSPHEQYF.

The chain joins TRBV11-2 to TRBJ2-7; 9 nucleotides agree with TRBD2. V lost 1 base, J lost 3 bases, and 1 base stayed unmatched. The CDR3 has 14 residues. Germline V gene data show CDR1 as SGHAT and CDR2 as FQNNGV. The CDR3 protein is CASSLVAGVYEQYF. CDR3 coding DNA: TGTGCCAGCAGCTTAGTAGCGGGAGTCTACGAGCAGTACTTC. Variable domain in full (rest from reference TRBV11-2 and TRBJ2-7): EAGVAQSPRYKIIEKRQSVAFWCNPISGHATLYWYQQILGQGPKLLIQFQNNGVVDDSQLPKDRFSAERLKGVDSTLKIQPAKLEDSAVYLCASSLVAGVYEQYFGPGTRLTVT.

V and J are TRBV30 and TRBJ1-4; tentatively, D is TRBD1 (5 bases). The CDR3 sequence is 13 residues long. Trimming stripped 8 bases from V and 0 bases from J, with 10 bases between. Germline loops: CDR1 GTSNPN, CDR2 SVGIG (reference sequence). CDR3 residues: CAQGYSTNEKLFF. For the CDR3, the DNA is TGTGCCCAGGGTTACTCAACTAATGAAAAACTGTTTTTT.

The CDR3 DNA sequence: TGTGCCAGTAGGGGCGGGACAGGGGACCACGAGCAGTACTTC. Encoded protein: CASRGGTGDHEQYF. The chain couples TRBV19 to TRBJ2-7; 10 nucleotides line up with TRBD1. Germline CDR1 and CDR2: LNHDA and SQIVND (reference sequence). V lost 6 bases to trimming and J lost 5 bases; unmatched junction nucleotides: 7. CDR3 length: 14 residues.

In this sample, this clone turned up once. This CDR3 is CASSSLSRGTDTQYF. CDR3 sequence (DNA): TGTGCCAGCAGCTCCCTTTCAAGGGGCACAGATACGCAGTATTTT. The chain has TRBV7-6 and TRBJ2-3, with D hard to call. The V gene's germline CDR1 is SGHVS and CDR2 FNYEAQ. V gave up 4 bases and J gave up 1 base, with 12 bases separating them. The CDR3 sequence is 15 residues long.

V usage is TRBV15 and J usage is TRBJ2-2; 11 bases are shared with TRBD2. With 0 bases clipped from V and 6 bases from J, the junction kept 3 bases outside the gene matches. This CDR3 is built from 16 residues. The germline gives CDR1 LNHNV, CDR2 YYDKDF (reference sequence). CDR3 in amino acids: CATSRDLLAGAGELFF. In DNA, the CDR3 is TGTGCCACCAGCAGAGATTTACTAGCGGGGGCCGGGGAGCTGTTTTTT. Together with reference TRBV15 and TRBJ2-2, the CDR3 gives the full variable domain: DAMVIQNPRYQVTQFGKPVTLSCSQTLNHNVMYWYQQKSSQAPKLLFHYYDKDFNNEADTPDNFQSRRPNTSFCFLDIRSPGLGDTAMYLCATSRDLLAGAGELFFGEGSRLTVL.

In its sample, this clone was seen once. V and J are TRBV27 and TRBJ1-4; perhaps TRBD1 as D (6 bases). This CDR3 has 14 amino acids. CDR1 is MNHEY and CDR2 is SMNVEV in the germline V gene (reference sequence). Trimming removed 2 bases from V and 7 bases from J, with 11 bases in between. CDR3 sequence (DNA): TGTGCCAGCAGTTTAGCAGGGGCGAGTGAAAAACTGTTTTTT. As protein: CASSLAGASEKLFF.

V gene TRBV9 combines with J gene TRBJ2-1; 9 bases are a match to TRBD2. Trimming at V came to 0 bases and at J to 9 bases, leaving 7 bases not matched to a gene. Per the germline V gene, CDR1 is SGDLS and CDR2 is YYNGEE. This CDR3 has 15 amino acids. This chain's CDR3 is CASSVEIAGEGEQFF. The DNA for the CDR3 is TGTGCCAGCAGCGTAGAAATAGCGGGAGAAGGTGAGCAGTTCTTC.

The DNA for the CDR3 is TGTGCCACCAGCAAAACCTGGAGACGGATGAACACTGAAGCTTTCTTT. It specifies CATSKTWRRMNTEAFF. The chain links TRBV15 to TRBJ1-1; no firm D call. V was clipped by 4 bases and J by 0 bases, with 15 bases between them. This CDR3 comprises 16 residues. The germline V gene has CDR1 LNHNV and CDR2 YYDKDF (reference sequence).

This clone was seen a handful of times. The chain uses TRBV7-8 and TRBJ2-3; D unresolved. This CDR3 is 14 amino acids long. Trimming pared 2 bases from V and 0 bases from J, leaving 6 bases between. CDR1 SGHVS and CDR2 FQNEAQ come from the germline V gene. The CDR3 bases are TGTGCCAGCAGCTTATCGCGGAGCACAGATACGCAGTATTTT. It codes for CASSLSRSTDTQYF. The whole variable domain, remainder taken from reference TRBV7-8 and TRBJ2-3, is GAGVSQSPRYKVAKRGQDVALRCDPISGHVSLFWYQQALGQGPEFLTYFQNEAQLDKSGLPSDRFFAERPEGSVSTLKIQRTQQEDSAVYLCASSLSRSTDTQYFGPGTRLTVL.

The chain is built from TRBV9 and TRBJ2-5; 11 positions agree with TRBD1. The germline gives CDR1 SGDLS, CDR2 YYNGEE. The CDR3 runs to 14 residues. Trimming took 7 bases from V and 5 from J; bases not matched to a gene: 7. CDR3 in DNA: TGTGCCAGCTCCGGGACAGGGGGTTGGGAGACCCAGTACTTC. This translates into CASSGTGGWETQYF.

This chain connects TRBV18 to TRBJ1-1, with TRBD1 as a possible D gene (5 bases). The ends were cut back, 6 bases at V and 1 base at J, with 15 bases in the middle. The CDR3 runs to 15 residues. Germline V gene sequence: CDR1 KGHSH, CDR2 LQKENI. CDR3 residues: CASSGGGSPNTEAFF. For the CDR3, the DNA is TGTGCCAGCTCCGGGGGTGGTTCACCGAACACTGAAGCTTTCTTT.

This chain connects TRBV5-1 to TRBJ1-1, with D hard to call. Per germline, CDR1 SGHRS and CDR2 YFSETQ. V was clipped by 0 bases and J by 1 base, with 7 bases between them. The CDR3 spans 14 residues. In DNA, the CDR3 is TGCGCCAGCAGCTTGGCCCAGACGAACACTGAAGCTTTCTTT. Translation: CASSLAQTNTEAFF.

The chain combines TRBV3-1 (or the pseudogene TRBV3-2) with TRBJ1-1, with 10 positions matching TRBD1. Germline trimming cut 5 bases from V and 4 bases from J; bases unmatched to any gene: 4. This CDR3 comprises 14 residues. Germline CDR1 is LGHDT and CDR2 is YNNKEL (reference sequence). The CDR3 DNA follows: TGTGCCAGCAGCTTTGGGACAGGGGCCACTGAAGCTTTCTTT. Encoded protein: CASSFGTGATEAFF.

The rearrangement joins TRBV28 to TRBJ1-2; D is unresolved. Germline V gene sequence: CDR1 MDHEN, CDR2 SYDVKM. The CDR3 has 12 amino acids. The V and J ends lost 5 bases and 4 bases respectively, with 8 bases between them. DNA for the CDR3: TGTGCCAGCAGTCCTCAGGCCTATGGCTACACCTTC. Residues: CASSPQAYGYTF.

The J gene is TRBJ2-7, the V gene TRBV3-1 (or the pseudogene TRBV3-2); D unresolved. Trimming shortened V by 1 base and J by 6 bases, and 7 bases separated the two germline ends. CDR1 and CDR2 (germline): LGHDT, YNNKEL (reference sequence). The CDR3 loop spans 12 amino acids. CDR3 in amino acids: CASSQVEGEQYF. DNA for the CDR3: TGTGCCAGCAGCCAAGTAGAAGGCGAGCAGTACTTC.

The chain employs TRBV5-1 and TRBJ1-4; no definite D call. The V gene's germline CDR1 is SGHRS and CDR2 YFSETQ. Trimming removed 3 bases at V and 0 bases at J, with 12 bases between. This CDR3 contains 16 residues. The CDR3, as DNA: TGCGCCAGCAGCTCCTATCCCGGGACAACTAATGAAAAACTGTTTTTT. As protein: CASSSYPGTTNEKLFF.

CDR3 loop: CSVEAGMNTEAFF. The CDR3 coding sequence is TGCAGCGTTGAAGCGGGTATGAACACTGAAGCTTTCTTT. The chain joins TRBV29-1 to TRBJ1-1; no reliable D call. V lost 1 base and J 0 bases, leaving 6 bases between the germline ends. Germline assignment: CDR1 SQVTM and CDR2 ANQGSEA. CDR3 size: 13 residues.

This chain uses TRBV19 with TRBJ2-7; D is perhaps TRBD2 (5 bases). This CDR3 has 13 residues. The V gene's germline CDR1 is LNHDA and CDR2 SQIVND (reference sequence). Between the trimmed V and J ends, which lost 5 bases and 0 bases, there was a span of 8 bases. The DNA for the CDR3 is TGTGCCAGTAGTTCGGAGGCCTCCTACGAGCAGTACTTC. Its protein product is CASSSEASYEQYF.

The chain employs TRBV18 and TRBJ1-1; no reliable D call. The ends were cut back, 1 base at V and 5 bases at J, with 11 bases in the middle. This CDR3 comprises 14 residues. CDR1 KGHSH and CDR2 LQKENI come from the germline V gene. CDR3: CASSPRSERTEAFF. CDR3 nucleotide sequence: TGTGCCAGCTCACCACGGTCCGAGAGGACTGAAGCTTTCTTT.

The rearrangement uses TRBV12-5 and TRBJ1-1; D call uncertain. Germline V gene lookup returns CDR1 LGHNT and CDR2 FRNRAP. The CDR3 sequence is 15 residues long. Trimming removed 0 bases from V and 11 bases from J, with 19 bases in between. This chain's CDR3 is CASGLVRWSFEQAFF. The CDR3 coding sequence is TGTGCTAGTGGTTTGGTACGTTGGTCCTTCGAGCAGGCTTTCTTT.

The J gene is TRBJ2-5, the V gene TRBV28, with TRBD1 matching over 9 bases. There are 17 residues in the CDR3. The V segment lost 5 bases and the J segment 1 base; nucleotides outside the gene matches: 11. CDR1 and CDR2 from the germline V gene are MDHEN and SYDVKM. CDR3 in amino acids: CASSSLRDRDTQETQYF. The CDR3 bases are TGTGCCAGCAGTAGCCTCCGGGACAGGGACACCCAAGAGACCCAGTACTTC.

The chain joins TRBV9 to TRBJ1-3, with D maybe TRBD1 (6 bases). The V end was cut by 0 bases, the J end by 2 bases, with 18 bases between. The germline CDR1 and CDR2 sequences are SGDLS and YYNGEE. This CDR3 is built from 18 residues. In DNA, the CDR3 is TGTGCCAGCAGCGTAGATATCGGGGGACAATCCCCTGGAAACACCATATATTTT. Translation: CASSVDIGGQSPGNTIYF.

This clone was counted once. This chain links TRBV5-6 with TRBJ1-3, with no clear D. V lost 1 base to trimming and J lost 0 bases, with 11 bases between them. Germline V gives CDR1 SGHDT, CDR2 YYEEEE. CDR3 length equals 16 residues. The CDR3 sequence: CASSLRVLPSGNTIYF. The DNA of the CDR3 is TGTGCCAGCAGCTTGCGGGTTCTCCCCTCTGGAAACACCATATATTTT.

The chain combines TRBV6-4 with TRBJ1-1, with D perhaps TRBD1 (5 bases). Germline V gives CDR1 MRHNA, CDR2 SNTAGT. Trimming took off 6 bases at V and 8 bases at J, with 13 bases between the two ends. The CDR3 is 12 amino acids. The CDR3 loop is CASRGPGWEAFF. The CDR3 DNA is TGTGCCAGCAGGGGGCCAGGGTGGGAAGCTTTCTTT.

This sequence joins TRBV5-6 and TRBJ1-1; D is perhaps TRBD1 (5 bases). CDR1 and CDR2 from the germline V gene are SGHDT and YYEEEE. The V end lost 3 bases, the J end lost 2 bases, and 14 bases lay between the germline ends. The CDR3 consists of 15 residues. DNA for the CDR3: TGTGCCAGCAGCTCAGGAACAGGCCATAACACTGAAGCTTTCTTT. This encodes CASSSGTGHNTEAFF. Full variable domain (missing parts from reference TRBV5-6 and TRBJ1-1): DAGVTQSPTHLIKTRGQQVTLRCSPKSGHDTVSWYQQALGQGPQFIFQYYEEEERQRGNFPDRFSGHQFPNYSSELNVNALLLGDSALYLCASSSGTGHNTEAFFGQGTRLTVV.